The 32 T cell receptor beta chains reported below all come from one sample, sequenced in a study of cytomegalovirus exposure and HLA in healthy donors. Amplification used 60 Vbeta primers and 13 Jbeta primers. The protocol was immunoSEQ multiplex PCR, while the TCRdb copy is restricted to in-frame clones and leaves out a portion. The table records about 76,000 clones, 79% of them present only once. The sample comprised PBMCs. Source of these receptors: a man aged 25 to 40 in good health and CMV-seronegative.

This clone was observed a few times. V gene TRBV4-2 combines with J gene TRBJ2-1; D may be TRBD1 (5 bases). The germline CDR1 and CDR2 sequences are LGHNA and YNFKEQ. Trimming took 0 bases from V and 8 from J, leaving 8 bases between them. This CDR3 is 13 amino acids long. CDR3 DNA sequence: TGTGCCAGCAGCCAAGATGGGGCGGATGAGCAGTTCTTC. Translation: CASSQDGADEQFF.

This clone was counted a few times. The chain uses TRBV6-1 and TRBJ1-1, with D possibly being TRBD1 (6 bases). The germline V gene encodes CDR1 MNHNS and CDR2 SASEGT. Trimming took 2 bases from V and 4 from J, leaving 14 bases between them. The CDR3 consists of 15 residues. The CDR3 coding sequence is TGTGCCAGCAGTGAATCCCAGGGGCGCGTCACTGAAGCTTTCTTT. Translated, it gives CASSESQGRVTEAFF.

This clone turned up a few times. The V and J genes are TRBV7-8 and TRBJ2-5, with D possibly TRBD2 on 7 matching bases. V was clipped by 2 bases and J by 5 bases, with 18 bases between them. Germline lookup yields CDR1 SGHVS and CDR2 FQNEAQ. This CDR3 comprises 16 residues. CDR3 sequence: CASSLRAGAPRETQYF. The CDR3 DNA is TGTGCCAGCAGCTTAAGGGCGGGGGCGCCCCGGGAGACCCAGTACTTC.

A few counts support this clone. The rearrangement uses TRBV29-1 and TRBJ2-7; maybe TRBD2 (7 bases). Looked up from germline, CDR1 is SQVTM and CDR2 is ANQGSEA. V lost 0 bases to trimming and J lost 2 bases, with 11 bases between them. The CDR3 sequence is 14 residues long. CDR3 bases: TGCAGCGTTGAAGATCCCGGGGGGCCCTACGAGCAGTACTTC. It yields the protein CSVEDPGGPYEQYF.

The rearrangement uses TRBV18 and TRBJ1-2; weak D call: TRBD1 (6 bases). Germline CDR1 KGHSH, CDR2 LQKENI. Trimming left V 3 bases short and J 1 base short, with 9 bases between. The CDR3 sequence is 14 residues long. This chain's CDR3 is CASSPSDSNYGYTF. The CDR3 DNA reads TGTGCCAGCTCACCTTCGGACAGTAACTATGGCTACACCTTC.

The chain carries TRBV28 and TRBJ1-4; TRBD1 agrees at 8 bases. The ends lost 3 bases at V and 5 bases at J; junction bases unmatched: 5. In germline, CDR1 is MDHEN, CDR2 SYDVKM. The CDR3 loop spans 15 amino acids. CDR3 coding DNA: TGTGCCAGCAGTTTTGGGGGGACAGGAAATGAAAAACTGTTTTTT. It translates to CASSFGGTGNEKLFF.

V and J are TRBV2 and TRBJ2-1; TRBD2 matches at 9 bases. J was trimmed by 0 bases and V by 8 bases; bases with no gene match: 11. The CDR3 has 17 residues. Germline CDR1 reads SNHLY; CDR2 reads FYNNEI. This CDR3 reads CASLGLARLSSYNEQFF. The CDR3, as DNA: TGTGCCAGCTTGGGACTAGCACGTTTGAGCTCCTACAATGAGCAGTTCTTC.

CDR3 nucleotide sequence: TGTGCCAGCAGTATACCGGGACAGGGGTACGCTTTCTTT. Translation gives CASSIPGQGYAFF. The V call is TRBV6-5, the J call TRBJ1-1; 10 nucleotides line up with TRBD1. Germline CDR1 and CDR2: MNHEY and SVGAGI. The CDR3 is 13 amino acids. With V trimmed by 5 bases and J by 11 bases, 8 bases remained unmatched.

This clone was detected only a few times. The V call is TRBV5-8, the J call TRBJ1-4; perhaps TRBD1 as D (6 bases). The ends were cut back, 3 bases at V and 1 base at J, with 13 bases in the middle. The CDR3 spans 16 residues. Looked up from germline, CDR1 is SGHTS and CDR2 is YDEGEE. CDR3 sequence (DNA): TGTGCCAGCAGCTCGGGACACCGGAAAACTAATGAAAAACTGTTTTTT. Translation: CASSSGHRKTNEKLFF.

The genes are TRBV15 and TRBJ2-1; 13 bases map to TRBD2. The trim removed 4 bases at V and 0 bases at J, leaving 6 bases unmatched. CDR1 is LNHNV, CDR2 YYDKDF, per germline (reference sequence). The CDR3 consists of 18 residues. CDR3 loop: CATSKGLAGTSSYNEQFF. The DNA for the CDR3 is TGTGCCACCAGCAAGGGACTAGCGGGGACCAGCTCCTACAATGAGCAGTTCTTC.

The chain combines TRBV5-8 with TRBJ2-7; 10 bases map to TRBD1. Germline V gives CDR1 SGHTS, CDR2 YDEGEE. After removal of 3 bases from V and 3 bases from J, the junction contained 12 bases not matched to a gene. The CDR3 contains 17 residues. The CDR3 DNA reads as TGTGCCAGCAGCTCCGGGACAGGGGCCGCGTCGATCTACGAGCAGTACTTC. Amino acid sequence: CASSSGTGAASIYEQYF.

The chain employs TRBV5-1 and TRBJ1-1; D gene unclear. Trimming pared 4 bases from V and 1 base from J, leaving 20 bases between. The CDR3 consists of 17 residues. Germline V gene sequence: CDR1 SGHRS, CDR2 YFSETQ. CDR3 region: CASSAGLSVVENTEAFF. The CDR3 DNA follows: TGCGCCAGCAGCGCGGGCCTTTCTGTAGTGGAGAACACTGAAGCTTTCTTT.

This CDR3 is CATTRGRGRNEQYF. CDR3 in DNA: TGTGCCACAACCCGGGGCAGGGGGCGAAACGAGCAGTACTTC. The chain employs TRBV6-6 and TRBJ2-7; 8 positions agree with TRBD1. Germline V lookup: CDR1 MNHNY, CDR2 SVGAGI (reference sequence). The CDR3 consists of 14 residues. Germline trimming cut 10 bases from V and 5 bases from J; bases unmatched to any gene: 13.

The V and J genes are TRBV18 and TRBJ2-2; TRBD2 matches at 9 bases. The V gene's germline CDR1 is KGHSH and CDR2 LQKENI. V was pared by 1 base and J by 4 bases, with 1 base of the junction left unmatched. The CDR3 has 15 amino acids. CDR3 sequence: CASSPLAGATGELFF. The DNA for the CDR3 is TGTGCCAGCTCACCACTAGCGGGAGCCACCGGGGAGCTGTTTTTT.

This clone was found a few times. A junction boundary mismatches the germline segment, possibly from a read error. This sample includes further DNA sequences coding for the same CDR3. The V call is TRBV7-9, the J call TRBJ2-3; D unclear. The CDR3 is 12 amino acids. Germline CDR1 and CDR2: SEHNR and FQNEAQ (reference sequence). CDR3 loop: CSSSLTTDTQYF. The CDR3 bases are TGTTCCAGCAGCTTGACAACAGATACGCAGTATTTT. Variable domain in full (rest from reference TRBV7-9 and TRBJ2-3): DTGVSQNPRHKITKRGQNVTFRCDPISEHNRLYWYRQTLGQGPEFLTYFQNEAQLEKSRLLSDRFSAERPKGSFSTLEIQRTEQGDSAMYLCSSSLTTDTQYFGPGTRLTVL.

This clone was recorded only once. CDR3 sequence (DNA): TGTGCCAGCAAGCCTCGACTAGCGGGAGGAAATGAGCAGTTCTTC. Translated: CASKPRLAGGNEQFF. This chain links TRBV27 with TRBJ2-1; 13 nucleotides match TRBD2. This CDR3 region has 15 residues. Germline V lookup: CDR1 MNHEY, CDR2 SMNVEV (reference sequence). Trimming cost V 7 bases and J 7 bases; bases outside gene matches: 7.

This chain links TRBV7-8 with TRBJ1-1; the D is unclear. Trimming took off 2 bases at V and 0 bases at J, with 13 bases between the two ends. The CDR3 spans 16 residues. The germline CDR1 and CDR2 sequences are SGHVS and FQNEAQ. For the CDR3, the DNA is TGTGCCAGCAGCTTAAGTGAGAGGGCAATGAACACTGAAGCTTTCTTT. Protein product: CASSLSERAMNTEAFF.

The chain is built from TRBV7-9 and TRBJ2-1; D might be TRBD2 (5 bases). The CDR3 is made up of 12 amino acids. V lost 5 bases and J 10 bases, leaving 12 bases between the germline ends. Germline V gene sequence: CDR1 SEHNR, CDR2 FQNEAQ (reference sequence). The DNA of the CDR3 is TGTGCCAGCAGCCTCCCGTCGGGGGAGCAGTTCTTC. Its translation is CASSLPSGEQFF.

This chain uses TRBV7-6 with TRBJ2-5; TRBD1 matches 9 bases. Germline loops: CDR1 SGHVS, CDR2 FNYEAQ. Losses at the gene ends were 5 bases for V and 3 bases for J; bases not matched to a gene: 4. The CDR3 is made up of 14 amino acids. In DNA form, the CDR3 reads TGTGCCAGCAGCCGACGGACAGGGGAAGAGACCCAGTACTTC. This gives the protein CASSRRTGEETQYF.

This clone was detected only once. The chain couples TRBV13 to TRBJ1-1; 7 bases are a match to TRBD1. Per germline, CDR1 PRHDT and CDR2 FYEKMQ (reference sequence). This CDR3 is built from 14 residues. V was clipped by 3 bases and J by 0 bases; unmatched bases: 1. The CDR3 DNA is TGTGCCAGCAGCTTCAGGGGGTTGAACACTGAAGCTTTCTTT. This translates into CASSFRGLNTEAFF. Supplemented by reference TRBV13 and TRBJ1-1, the full variable domain reads AAGVIQSPRHLIKEKRETATLKCYPIPRHDTVYWYQQGPGQDPQFLISFYEKMQSDKGSIPDRFSAQQFSDYHSELNMSSLELGDSALYFCASSFRGLNTEAFFGQGTRLTVV.

The chain joins TRBV28 to TRBJ2-1; 9 bases line up with TRBD2. This CDR3 contains 14 residues. Germline V gives CDR1 MDHEN, CDR2 SYDVKM. Trimming at V came to 6 bases and at J to 7 bases, leaving 7 bases not matched to a gene. In DNA, the CDR3 is TGTGCCAGCAGCCCCAGCGGGAGGCGTAATGAGCAGTTCTTC. As protein: CASSPSGRRNEQFF.

This clone has only one observation. The rearrangement joins TRBV4-2 to TRBJ2-2; possible D gene TRBD2, 5 bases. CDR1 is LGHNA, CDR2 YNFKEQ, per germline. V was trimmed by 2 bases and J by 3 bases, leaving 7 bases between them. The CDR3 is 14 residues long. CDR3 nucleotide sequence: TGTGCCAGCAGCCAAAAACTAGACACCGGGGAGCTGTTTTTT. It is translated as CASSQKLDTGELFF.

CDR3 DNA: TGTGCCAGCAGTCCAAAAAGGGGCCAAGCTTACTACGAGCAGTACTTC. It translates to CASSPKRGQAYYEQYF. V is TRBV7-2 and J is TRBJ2-7; D is perhaps TRBD1 (5 bases). This CDR3 is built from 16 residues. The germline V and J ends were trimmed by 6 bases and 3 bases, with 21 bases remaining between them. The germline V gene has CDR1 SGHTA and CDR2 FQGNSA.

V gene TRBV30 combines with J gene TRBJ1-3; a possible D gene is TRBD1 (6 bases). Germline V gives CDR1 GTSNPN, CDR2 SVGIG (reference sequence). The CDR3 contains 16 residues. V was clipped by 5 bases and J by 0 bases, with 17 bases between them. For the CDR3, the DNA is TGTGCCTGGGGACGTTTGACAGGTCACTCTGGAAACACCATATATTTT. It specifies CAWGRLTGHSGNTIYF.

The gene calls are TRBV7-9 and TRBJ2-7; D unresolved. Trimming took 4 bases from V and 1 from J, leaving 11 bases between them. Looked up from germline, CDR1 is SEHNR and CDR2 is FQNEAQ (reference sequence). CDR3 length equals 14 residues. The CDR3 loop is CASSSSHSSYEQYF. CDR3 nucleotide sequence: TGTGCCAGCAGCTCGTCCCACAGTTCCTACGAGCAGTACTTC.

The CDR3 region is CASSKGGNTEAFF. DNA for the CDR3: TGTGCCAGCAGTAAAGGGGGGAACACTGAAGCTTTCTTT. J is TRBJ1-1 and V is TRBV6-5; perhaps TRBD1 as D (6 bases). The V and J ends lost 5 bases and 1 base respectively, with 8 bases between them. The CDR3 is 13 residues long. CDR1 and CDR2 from the germline V gene are MNHEY and SVGAGI.

This clone occurred a few times. CDR3 bases: TGTGCCAGCAGCCAAGGGTACGGGGAAGGGTGGGCTTTCTTT. Translation: CASSQGYGEGWAFF. The J gene is TRBJ1-1, the V gene TRBV4-2; D is ambiguous. Between the trimmed V and J ends, which lost 1 base and 11 bases, there was a span of 17 bases. Germline V lookup: CDR1 LGHNA, CDR2 YNFKEQ. This CDR3 has 14 residues.

With respect to this clone: Germline is not matched at one junction end, which may reflect a read error. Written as DNA, the CDR3 is TGTGCCAGCAGGGGGCGACAGTGGGGAGGCTACCCCTTC. As protein: CASRGRQWGGYPF. The chain recombines TRBV6-5 with TRBJ1-2, with D perhaps matching TRBD1 (5 bases). The CDR3 runs to 13 residues. The germline V gene encodes CDR1 MNHEY and CDR2 SVGAGI.

The rearrangement links TRBV7-2 to TRBJ2-7, with a weak D call TRBD2 (5 bases). CDR1 SGHTA and CDR2 FQGNSA come from the germline V gene. The CDR3 consists of 14 residues. Trimming took off 4 bases at V and 4 bases at J, with 14 bases between the two ends. CDR3 in amino acids: CASSYLSVSYEQYF. The CDR3 DNA follows: TGTGCCAGCAGCTATCTTAGCGTGTCGTACGAGCAGTACTTC.

The chain joins TRBV7-6 to TRBJ1-4, with 7 nucleotides matching TRBD1. The V gene's germline CDR1 is SGHVS and CDR2 FNYEAQ. V dropped 2 bases and J dropped 7; count of bases not matched to a gene: 10. The CDR3 contains 16 residues. The CDR3 DNA sequence: TGTGCCAGCAGCTTATTCCGGGACAGCGAACTTGAAAAACTGTTTTTT. Translated: CASSLFRDSELEKLFF.

This clone has more than one count but fewer than ten. The chain has TRBV5-5 and TRBJ1-4, with D possibly TRBD1 on 6 matching bases. The CDR3 spans 18 residues. Germline V gives CDR1 SGHKS, CDR2 YYEKEE (reference sequence). Trimming took off 7 bases at V and 4 bases at J, with 26 bases between the two ends. The CDR3 spells CASRSSKTGPRSNEKLFF. For the CDR3, the DNA is TGTGCCAGCCGTAGTAGTAAGACAGGTCCGCGGAGTAATGAAAAACTGTTTTTT.

This sequence joins TRBV20-1 and TRBJ2-1; D is undetermined. Trimming removed 5 bases from V and 9 bases from J, with 11 bases in between. The CDR3 is 11 amino acids. Germline CDR1 DFQATT, CDR2 SNEGSKA (reference sequence). CDR3 sequence: CSARLGPEQFF. The CDR3 nucleotides read TGCAGTGCTCGCCTAGGCCCTGAGCAGTTCTTC.